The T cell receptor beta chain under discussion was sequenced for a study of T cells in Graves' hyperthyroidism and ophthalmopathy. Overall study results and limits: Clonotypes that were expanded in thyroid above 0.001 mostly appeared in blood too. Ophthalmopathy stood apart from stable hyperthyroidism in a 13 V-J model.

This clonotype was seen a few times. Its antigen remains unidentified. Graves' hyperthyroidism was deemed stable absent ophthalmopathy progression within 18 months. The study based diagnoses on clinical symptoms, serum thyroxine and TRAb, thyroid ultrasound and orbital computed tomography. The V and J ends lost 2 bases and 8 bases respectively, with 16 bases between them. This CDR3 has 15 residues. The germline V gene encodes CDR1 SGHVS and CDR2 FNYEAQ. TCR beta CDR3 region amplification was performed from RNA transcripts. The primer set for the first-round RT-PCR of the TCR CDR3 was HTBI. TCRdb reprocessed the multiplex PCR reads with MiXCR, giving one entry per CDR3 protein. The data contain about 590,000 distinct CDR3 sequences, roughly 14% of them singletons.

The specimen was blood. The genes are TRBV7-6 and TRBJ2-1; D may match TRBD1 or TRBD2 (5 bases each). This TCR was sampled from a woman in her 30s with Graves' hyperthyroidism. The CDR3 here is CASSLRGGGDDEQFF. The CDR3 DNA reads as TGTGCCAGCAGCTTAAGGGGTGGGGGAGACGATGAGCAGTTCTTC.